This T cell receptor (beta chain) was profiled in a study of multiple sclerosis patients with progressive multifocal leukoencephalopathy. General study points: TRBV and TRBJ usage showed no common pattern when PML developed. PML-onset expanded TRB clones were detectable before and during natalizumab therapy. In most PML patients, TRB repertoires appeared less diverse by entropy.

Germline loops: CDR1 LGHNA, CDR2 YSLEER. V shed 3 bases and J 4 bases; nucleotides not matched to a gene: 14. The CDR3 length is 18 residues. The time point was: time of PML onset. In its sample, this clone was seen once. The antigen is undetermined. The assay was run at survey level. Sequencing used immunoSEQ multiplex PCR; TCRdb keeps in-frame clones, though not all of them. The sample has 30,000 to 35,000 clones; about 90% are singletons. The material sequenced was PBMCs, taken from a patient treated with natalizumab. The genes are TRBV4-3 and TRBJ2-3, with 9 positions matching TRBD1. This sequence originates from a human donor with progressive multifocal leukoencephalopathy. This CDR3 reads CASSHQSAGTGWSDTQYF. The CDR3 region has the DNA TGCGCCAGCAGCCACCAAAGCGCAGGGACAGGGTGGTCAGATACGCAGTATTTT.